This T cell receptor (beta chain) was observed in a study of chemoradiotherapy in HPV16-positive cancers. In the case of this clone: Antigen unknown.

The trim removed 7 bases at V and 7 bases at J, leaving 10 bases unmatched. This CDR3 contains 14 residues. Germline V gives CDR1 MDHEN, CDR2 SYDVKM. Study outcomes and limitations: For HPV16-positive patients, expanding HPV-responsive T cells associated with longer recurrence-free survival.

Here immunoSEQ multiplex PCR was the method, and the copy in TCRdb shows in-frame clones only, minus some. Of over 20,000 clones listed, around 78% are singletons. The TCR was taken from a human donor with HPV-associated anogenital cancer. The J gene is TRBJ1-2, the V gene TRBV28; 9 bases map to TRBD1. The specimen was collected from a patient who underwent chemoradiotherapy. The CDR3, as DNA: TGTGCCAGCAACCCGGGACAGGGTTTCGTTGGCTACACCTTC. The encoded protein is CASNPGQGFVGYTF.